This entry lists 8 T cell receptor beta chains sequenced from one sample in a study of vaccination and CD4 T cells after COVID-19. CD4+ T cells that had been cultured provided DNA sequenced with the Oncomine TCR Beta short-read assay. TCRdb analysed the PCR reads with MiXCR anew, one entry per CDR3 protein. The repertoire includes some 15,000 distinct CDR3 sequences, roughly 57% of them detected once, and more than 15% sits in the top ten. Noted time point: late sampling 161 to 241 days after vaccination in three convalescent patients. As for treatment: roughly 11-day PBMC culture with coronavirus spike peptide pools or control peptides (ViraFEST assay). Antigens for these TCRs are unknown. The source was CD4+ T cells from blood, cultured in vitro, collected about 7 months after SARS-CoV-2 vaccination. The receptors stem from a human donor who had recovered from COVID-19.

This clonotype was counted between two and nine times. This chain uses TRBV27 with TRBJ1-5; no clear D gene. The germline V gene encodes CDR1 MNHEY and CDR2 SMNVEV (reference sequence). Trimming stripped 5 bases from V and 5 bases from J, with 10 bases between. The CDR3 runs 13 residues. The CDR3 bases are TGTGCCAGCAGTAAAACCGGGGATCAGCCCCAGCATTTT. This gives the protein CASSKTGDQPQHF.

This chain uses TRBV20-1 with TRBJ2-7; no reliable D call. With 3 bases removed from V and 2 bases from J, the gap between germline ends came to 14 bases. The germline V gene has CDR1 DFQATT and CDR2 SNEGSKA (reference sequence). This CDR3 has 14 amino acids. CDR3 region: CSARPTLPPYEQYF. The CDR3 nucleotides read TGCAGTGCTAGGCCTACTCTACCCCCCTACGAGCAGTACTTC.

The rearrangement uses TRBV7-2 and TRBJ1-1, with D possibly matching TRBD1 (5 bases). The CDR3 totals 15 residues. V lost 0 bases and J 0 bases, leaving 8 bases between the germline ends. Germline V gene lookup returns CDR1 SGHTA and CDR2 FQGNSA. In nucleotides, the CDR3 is TGTGCCAGCAGCTTAGCGTCGACAGTGAACACTGAAGCTTTCTTT. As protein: CASSLASTVNTEAFF.

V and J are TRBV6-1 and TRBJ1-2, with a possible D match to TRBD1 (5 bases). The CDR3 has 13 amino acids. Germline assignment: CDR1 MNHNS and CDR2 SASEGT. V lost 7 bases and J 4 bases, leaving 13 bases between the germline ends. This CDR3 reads CASTPRQGYGYTF. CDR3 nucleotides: TGTGCCAGCACTCCGAGGCAGGGCTATGGCTACACCTTC.

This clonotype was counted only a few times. DNA of the CDR3: TGTGCCAGCAGTTACTCGAAGGACTGGTATGGCTACACCTTC. Its protein product is CASSYSKDWYGYTF. The chain uses TRBV6-5 and TRBJ1-2, with D hard to call. The CDR3 consists of 14 residues. Trimming took 0 bases from V and 5 from J, leaving 10 bases between them. Germline lookup yields CDR1 MNHEY and CDR2 SVGAGI.

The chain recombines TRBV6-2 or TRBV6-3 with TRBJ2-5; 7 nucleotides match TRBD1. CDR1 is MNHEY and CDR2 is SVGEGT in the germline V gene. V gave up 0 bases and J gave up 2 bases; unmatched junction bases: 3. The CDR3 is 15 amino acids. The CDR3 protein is CASSYSTGTQETQYF. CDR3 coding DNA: TGTGCCAGCAGTTACTCGACAGGGACACAAGAGACCCAGTACTTC.

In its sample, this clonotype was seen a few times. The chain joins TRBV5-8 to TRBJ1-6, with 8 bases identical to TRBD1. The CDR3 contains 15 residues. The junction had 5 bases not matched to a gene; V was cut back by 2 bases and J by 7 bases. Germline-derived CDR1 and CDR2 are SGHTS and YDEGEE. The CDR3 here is CASSFQGARNSPLHF. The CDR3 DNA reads TGTGCCAGCAGCTTCCAGGGGGCTCGGAATTCACCCCTCCACTTT.

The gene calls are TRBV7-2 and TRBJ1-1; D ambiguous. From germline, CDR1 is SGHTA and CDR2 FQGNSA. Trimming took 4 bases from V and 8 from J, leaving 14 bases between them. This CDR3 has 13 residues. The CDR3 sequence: CASSSRREGEAFF. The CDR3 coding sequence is TGTGCCAGCAGCTCTCGCCGGGAGGGAGAAGCTTTCTTT.